Shown below are 11 T cell receptor beta chains from a single sample sequenced in a study of T cell responses to AZD1222 COVID-19 vaccine. The data were produced by immunoSEQ multiplex PCR, yet TCRdb's version contains in-frame clones alone and is incomplete. Of over 100,000 clones detected, roughly nine tenths appear once; the ten largest clones hold roughly 6.5%. The material was peripheral blood, obtained on day 0 of AZD1222 vaccination. All receptors derive from an adult in good health.

This clone was seen more than once but under ten times. V gene TRBV6-4 combines with J gene TRBJ2-3, with TRBD2 identical over 13 bases. Germline trimming cut 5 bases from V and 5 bases from J; bases unmatched to any gene: 4. Germline V CDR1 and CDR2: MRHNA, SNTAGT. This CDR3 is 15 amino acids long. The CDR3 region is CASSWTSGGGDTQYF. Here the CDR3 DNA reads TGTGCCAGCAGTTGGACTAGCGGGGGCGGAGATACGCAGTATTTT.

The chain has TRBV6-6 and TRBJ1-2, with unresolved D. The V gene's germline CDR1 is MNHNY and CDR2 SVGAGI (reference sequence). V shed 6 bases and J shed 3 bases, with 8 bases lying between them. This CDR3 region has 12 residues. CDR3: CASSIDDYGYTF. The CDR3 DNA sequence: TGTGCCAGCAGCATAGATGACTATGGCTACACCTTC.

The CDR3 loop reads CASSESTGIGGYTF. The CDR3 bases are TGTGCCAGCAGTGAATCAACAGGGATAGGCGGCTACACCTTC. The chain links TRBV6-1 to TRBJ1-2; tentative D call: TRBD1 (6 bases). Germline CDR1 MNHNS, CDR2 SASEGT. Between the trimmed V and J ends, which lost 2 bases and 8 bases, there was a span of 15 bases. CDR3 length: 14 residues.

V and J are TRBV19 and TRBJ1-5; D may be TRBD1 (6 bases). CDR1 is LNHDA, CDR2 SQIVND, per germline (reference sequence). V was shortened by 7 bases and J by 5 bases, with 21 bases between the two germline ends. The CDR3 has 16 residues. The CDR3 DNA is TGTGCCAGTAACCCTAACCCGGGGACACGGCATCAGCCCCAGCATTTT. It yields the protein CASNPNPGTRHQPQHF.

The genes are TRBV11-2 and TRBJ1-2; 7 bases are a match to TRBD1. Germline CDR1 and CDR2: SGHAT and FQNNGV. The ends lost 0 bases at V and 0 bases at J; junction bases unmatched: 4. This CDR3 is built from 16 residues. CDR3 protein: CASSLDQGGTNYGYTF. The CDR3 DNA reads TGTGCCAGCAGCTTAGACCAGGGGGGGACTAACTATGGCTACACCTTC.

This sequence joins TRBV10-3 and TRBJ1-2, with TRBD1 matching over 7 bases. Germline-derived CDR1 and CDR2 are ENHRY and SYGVKD. V lost 6 bases and J lost 6; bases outside the gene matches: 16. The CDR3 has 16 amino acids. CDR3 loop: CAIRGQYLLSLNGYTF. The CDR3 DNA reads as TGTGCCATCAGGGGACAGTATCTTCTTTCTTTGAATGGCTACACCTTC.

V and J are TRBV15 and TRBJ1-1; D gene uncertain. From germline, CDR1 is LNHNV and CDR2 YYDKDF (reference sequence). The ends were cut back, 1 base at V and 2 bases at J, with 14 bases in the middle. The CDR3 loop spans 16 amino acids. CDR3 protein: CATSRGELGPNTEAFF. In DNA form, the CDR3 reads TGTGCCACCAGCAGAGGGGAGTTGGGTCCAAACACTGAAGCTTTCTTT.

The CDR3, as DNA: TGTGCCAGCAGCCTCCATACCGAGCCCTCCTATAATTCACCCCTCCACTTT. This translates into CASSLHTEPSYNSPLHF. The chain employs TRBV5-4 and TRBJ1-6, with D unresolved. Germline CDR1 and CDR2: SGHNT and YYREEE (reference sequence). Deletions cut 4 bases from V and 0 bases from J, with 14 bases between. There are 17 residues in the CDR3.

V and J are TRBV7-8 and TRBJ1-5; D possibly corresponds to TRBD1 (6 bases). The CDR3 covers 13 residues. V lost 8 bases to trimming and J lost 4 bases, with 12 bases between them. Germline V lookup: CDR1 SGHVS, CDR2 FQNEAQ. The CDR3: CASSYRDNQPQHF. For the CDR3, the DNA is TGTGCCAGCTCGTACAGGGATAATCAGCCCCAGCATTTT.

This clone has just a few counts. This rearrangement joins TRBV27 to TRBJ2-7, with a possible D match to TRBD2 (6 bases). Trimming took 5 bases from V and 2 from J, leaving 16 bases between them. This CDR3 region has 15 residues. Germline assignment: CDR1 MNHEY and CDR2 SMNVEV (reference sequence). CDR3 DNA sequence: TGTGCCAGCAGTCCCGGGACTCCCATAACCTACGAGCAGTACTTC. It is translated as CASSPGTPITYEQYF.

The V and J genes are TRBV5-5 and TRBJ1-4, with D tentatively TRBD1 (6 bases). CDR1 is SGHKS, CDR2 YYEKEE, per germline (reference sequence). The CDR3 is 14 amino acids. The germline V and J ends were trimmed by 4 bases and 7 bases, with 14 bases remaining between them. The CDR3 here is CASSMGWDTEKLFF. The CDR3 nucleotides read TGTGCCAGCAGCATGGGGTGGGACACTGAAAAACTGTTTTTT.